This is a list of T cell receptor beta chains from one sample in a study of blood T cell repertoires in COVID-19. Using immunoSEQ multiplex PCR, the repertoire was profiled, and TCRdb retains in-frame clones only, with some absent. The repertoire consists of some 400,000 clones, with 89% occurring once and the leading ten covering 1.7%. The sequenced material came from PBMCs or T cells enriched from blood (not recorded which). The origin of the receptors is a woman under 40 who had recovered from COVID-19. The CDR3 runs from the conserved cysteine through the conserved F or W. D genes are given only for firm matches. Expanded clones are given a class, and other clones once, few, many or no size at all.

TRBV7-3,TRBJ2-1,NA,NA,CASSKTRRAGSYNEQFF,TGTGCCAGCAGCAAGACTAGACGGGCGGGCTCCTACAATGAGCAGTTCTTC
TRBV18,TRBJ2-1,TRBD2,NA,CASSQTIAGDEQFF,TGTGCCAGCTCACAGACTATAGCGGGAGATGAGCAGTTCTTC
TRBV9,TRBJ1-1,TRBD1,NA,CASSTRQGDSEAFF,TGTGCCAGCAGCACCAGACAGGGTGATTCTGAAGCTTTCTTT
TRBV15,TRBJ1-1,NA,NA,CATSRDARGQGEENTEAFF,TGTGCCACCAGCAGAGATGCCAGGGGTCAGGGAGAGGAGAACACTGAAGCTTTCTTT
TRBV5-5,TRBJ1-6,TRBD1,NA,CASSLAGGYNSPLHF,TGTGCCAGCAGCTTAGCAGGGGGATACAATTCACCCCTCCACTTT
TRBV6-5,TRBJ2-2,NA,few,CASRGRGRYQGELFF,TGTGCCAGCAGGGGGAGGGGGAGGTATCAAGGGGAGCTGTTTTTT
TRBV7-6,TRBJ2-2,TRBD2,NA,CASSLVGPAGDYTGELFF,TGTGCCAGCAGCTTAGTGGGGCCCGCGGGAGATTATACCGGGGAGCTGTTTTTT
TRBV18,TRBJ1-1,NA,NA,CASSLKGASTEAFF,TGTGCCAGCTCACTAAAAGGGGCAAGCACTGAAGCTTTCTTT
TRBV13,TRBJ2-7,TRBD2,NA,CASSQLAGAYEQYF,TGTGCCAGCAGCCAACTCGCGGGAGCTTACGAGCAGTACTTC
TRBV29-1,TRBJ1-3,NA,NA,CSGGSSTGNTIYF,TGCAGCGGAGGGTCCTCAACTGGAAACACCATATATTTT
TRBV5-4,TRBJ2-7,NA,NA,CASTGRTTSEQYF,TGTGCCAGCACCGGACGGACAACCAGCGAGCAGTACTTC
TRBV13,TRBJ2-7,TRBD1,NA,CASSTGQGNSYEQYF,TGTGCCAGCAGCACCGGACAGGGTAACAGCTACGAGCAGTACTTC
TRBV5-3,TRBJ1-5,NA,NA,CARIPRGEVNQPQHF,TGTGCCAGAATACCGCGGGGGGAGGTCAATCAGCCCCAGCATTTT
TRBV28,TRBJ1-1,NA,NA,CASSPTGKLMNTEAFF,TGTGCCAGCAGCCCTACAGGGAAGCTCATGAACACTGAAGCTTTCTTT
TRBV11-2,TRBJ2-3,TRBD2,NA,CASSLARVGGGSTDTQYF,TGTGCCAGCAGCTTAGCCCGGGTAGGCGGGGGTTCCACAGATACGCAGTATTTT
TRBV6-5,TRBJ1-5,NA,NA,CASRATRKSNQPQHF,TGTGCCAGCAGGGCAACAAGAAAGAGCAATCAGCCCCAGCATTTT
TRBV30,TRBJ1-6,NA,NA,CAWSSRNSPLHF,TGTGCCTGGAGCTCCCGGAATTCACCCCTCCACTTT
TRBV6-2/TRBV6-3,TRBJ2-3,TRBD2,once,CASSIRLAGVADTQYF,TGTGCCAGCAGCATCAGACTAGCGGGAGTCGCAGATACGCAGTATTTT
TRBV9,TRBJ2-3,NA,NA,CASSVAQNTDTQYF,TGTGCCAGCAGCGTAGCACAGAACACAGATACGCAGTATTTT
TRBV5-1,TRBJ1-2,TRBD1,NA,CASSRNRDRGRGYTF,TGCGCCAGCAGCCGCAACCGGGACAGGGGACGCGGCTACACCTTC
TRBV11-2,TRBJ1-2,NA,NA,CASRGGRYGYTF,TGTGCCAGCAGGGGAGGCCGCTATGGCTACACCTTC
TRBV27,TRBJ2-7,TRBD1,few,CASRDRVTYEQYF,TGTGCCAGCAGGGACAGGGTAACCTACGAGCAGTACTTC
TRBV27,TRBJ2-1,NA,NA,CASRRLWGVDNEQFF,TGTGCCAGCAGGCGATTATGGGGGGTGGACAATGAGCAGTTCTTC
TRBV5-1,TRBJ1-1,TRBD1,NA,CASSLAGGANTEAFF,TGCGCCAGCAGCTTGGCAGGGGGCGCGAACACTGAAGCTTTCTTT
TRBV6-5,TRBJ2-2,NA,NA,CATSSVENTGELFF,TGTGCCACATCTAGCGTGGAGAACACCGGGGAGCTGTTTTTT
TRBV10-1,TRBJ1-2,NA,NA,CASSPRQALNYGYTF,TGCGCCAGCAGTCCACGACAGGCGCTTAACTATGGCTACACCTTC
TRBV10-3,TRBJ1-5,NA,NA,CAISEGGVGIQPQHF,TGTGCCATCAGTGAGGGCGGGGTAGGTATTCAGCCCCAGCATTTT
TRBV9,TRBJ2-2,NA,NA,CASSVLGANTGELFF,TGTGCCAGCAGCGTGTTAGGGGCTAACACCGGGGAGCTGTTTTTT
TRBV3-1/TRBV3-2,TRBJ1-3,NA,NA,CASRTLIPGNSGNTIYF,TGTGCCAGCAGAACCTTAATTCCAGGTAACTCTGGAAACACCATATATTTT
TRBV6-5,TRBJ2-4,TRBD1,NA,CASSSGTGGLLQYF,TGTGCCAGCAGCAGTGGGACAGGGGGGTTACTTCAGTACTTC
TRBV28,TRBJ1-2,NA,NA,CASSLPSIRRGNYGYTF,TGTGCCAGCAGTTTACCCAGTATTAGAAGGGGGAACTATGGCTACACCTTC
TRBV6-5,TRBJ1-6,TRBD1,NA,CASSGEATGHSPLHF,TGTGCCAGCAGCGGGGAAGCGACAGGGCATTCACCCCTCCACTTT
TRBV6-2/TRBV6-3,TRBJ2-7,TRBD2,NA,CASSYGRLAGTYEQYF,TGTGCCAGCAGTTACGGCCGACTAGCGGGGACCTACGAGCAGTACTTC
TRBV18,TRBJ2-2,TRBD1,NA,CASSPGTVTGELFF,TGTGCCAGCTCACCGGGGACAGTAACCGGGGAGCTGTTTTTT
TRBV25-1,TRBJ2-5,NA,NA,CASSGSGSRDFQETQYF,TGTGCCAGCAGTGGTTCAGGGAGCCGGGACTTCCAAGAGACCCAGTACTTC
TRBV7-6,TRBJ2-7,TRBD1,NA,CASSLGRPQGAGEQYF,TGTGCCAGCAGCTTAGGGAGACCGCAGGGGGCGGGCGAGCAGTACTTC
TRBV7-8,TRBJ1-1,TRBD1,NA,CASSLGGTGYTEAFF,TGTGCCAGCAGCTTAGGGGGGACAGGATACACTGAAGCTTTCTTT
TRBV5-4,TRBJ2-7,TRBD1,NA,CASSATGAFSYEQYF,TGTGCCAGCAGCGCGACAGGGGCCTTCTCCTACGAGCAGTACTTC
TRBV6-4,TRBJ2-3,NA,few,CASSETGVTDTQYF,TGTGCCAGCAGTGAAACCGGGGTCACAGATACGCAGTATTTT
TRBV3-1/TRBV3-2,TRBJ2-7,NA,NA,CASSQGGDGYEQYF,TGTGCCAGCAGCCAGGGGGGAGATGGTTACGAGCAGTACTTC